This T cell receptor (beta chain) is from a study of blood T cell repertoires in COVID-19. As for the study in general: Samples of COVID-19 (acute and convalescent) were obtained from the United States, Italy and Spain.

In the original processing: Researchers report that nucleated cell counts were estimated from reference gene primer amplification. Some clones are missing from TCRdb's copy, which holds only in-frame ones; the method was immunoSEQ multiplex PCR. The V and J calls and the clone size are those of that table, but D and trimming were determined from the DNA. The repertoire consists of 200,000 to 300,000 clones, with just under 85% occurring once and the leading ten covering roughly 6.4%. This CDR3 contains 18 residues. The junction had 14 bases not matched to a gene; V was cut back by 0 bases and J by 5 bases. Germline CDR1 is SGHNT and CDR2 is YENEEA.

This receptor was obtained from a woman aged 60 to 75 with active or convalescent COVID-19. The J gene is TRBJ2-5, the V gene TRBV11-3; 8 positions agree with TRBD2. Sequencing was carried out using peripheral blood. DNA for the CDR3: TGTGCCAGCAGCTTAGATTCTACTAGCGGAGGTGTAAGGGAGACCCAGTACTTC. Its translation: CASSLDSTSGGVRETQYF.